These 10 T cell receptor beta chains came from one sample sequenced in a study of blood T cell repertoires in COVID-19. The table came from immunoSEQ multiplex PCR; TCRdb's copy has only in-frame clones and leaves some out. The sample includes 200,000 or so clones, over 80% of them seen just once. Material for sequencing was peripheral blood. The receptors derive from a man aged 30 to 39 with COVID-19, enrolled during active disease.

CDR3 nucleotide sequence: TGTGCCAGCAGTTTAGTTCACACCAATCAGCCCCAGCATTTT. Its protein product is CASSLVHTNQPQHF. The genes are TRBV27 and TRBJ1-5; no definite D call. Germline V CDR1 and CDR2: MNHEY, SMNVEV (reference sequence). The V end lost 2 bases, the J end lost 3 bases, and 8 bases lay between the germline ends. This CDR3 contains 14 residues.

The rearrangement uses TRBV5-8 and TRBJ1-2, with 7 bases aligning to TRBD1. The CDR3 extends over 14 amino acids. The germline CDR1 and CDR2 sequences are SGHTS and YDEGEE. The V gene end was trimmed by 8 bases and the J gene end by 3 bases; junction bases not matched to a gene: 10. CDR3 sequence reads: CASTDRARHYGYTF. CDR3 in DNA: TGTGCCAGTACCGACAGGGCCCGTCACTATGGCTACACCTTC.

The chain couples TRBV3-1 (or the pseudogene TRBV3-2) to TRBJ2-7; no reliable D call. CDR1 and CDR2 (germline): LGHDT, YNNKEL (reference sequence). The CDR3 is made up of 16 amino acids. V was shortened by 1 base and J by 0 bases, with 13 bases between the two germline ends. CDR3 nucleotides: TGTGCCAGCAGCCAAGTTGCAGGTCTGGGCTCCTACGAGCAGTACTTC. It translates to CASSQVAGLGSYEQYF.

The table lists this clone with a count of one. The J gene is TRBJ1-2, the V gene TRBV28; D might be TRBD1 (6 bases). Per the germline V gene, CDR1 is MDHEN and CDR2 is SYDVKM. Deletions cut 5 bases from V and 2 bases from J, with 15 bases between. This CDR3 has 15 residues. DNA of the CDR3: TGTGCCAGCAGTACCGCAGGGGAGGGGAACTATGGCTACACCTTC. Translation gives CASSTAGEGNYGYTF.

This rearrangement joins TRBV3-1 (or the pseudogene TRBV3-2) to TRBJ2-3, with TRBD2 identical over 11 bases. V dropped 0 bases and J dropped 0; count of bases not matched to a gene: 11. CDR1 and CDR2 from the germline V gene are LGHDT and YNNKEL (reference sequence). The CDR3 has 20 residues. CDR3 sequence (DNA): TGTGCCAGCAGCCAAGATGGCCGACTAGCGGGGCGATCTAGCACAGATACGCAGTATTTT. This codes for CASSQDGRLAGRSSTDTQYF.

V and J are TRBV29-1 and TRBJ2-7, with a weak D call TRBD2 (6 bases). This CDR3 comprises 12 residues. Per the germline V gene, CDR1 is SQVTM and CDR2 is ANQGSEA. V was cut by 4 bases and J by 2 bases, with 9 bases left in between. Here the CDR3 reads CSVARGTYEQYF. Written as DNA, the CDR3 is TGCAGCGTTGCGCGGGGAACCTACGAGCAGTACTTC.

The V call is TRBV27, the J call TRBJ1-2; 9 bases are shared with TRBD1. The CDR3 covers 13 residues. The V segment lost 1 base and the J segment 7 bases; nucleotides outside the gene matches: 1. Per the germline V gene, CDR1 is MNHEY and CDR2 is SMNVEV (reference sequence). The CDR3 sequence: CASSLWTGAGYTF. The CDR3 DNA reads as TGTGCCAGCAGTTTATGGACAGGGGCTGGCTACACCTTC.

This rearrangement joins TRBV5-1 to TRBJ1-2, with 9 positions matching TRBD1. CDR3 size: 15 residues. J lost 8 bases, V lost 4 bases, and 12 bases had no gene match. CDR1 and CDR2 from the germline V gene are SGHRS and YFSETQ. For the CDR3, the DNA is TGCGCCAGCAGCGGAGGGACAGGGTCTTTCGGAGGCTACACCTTC. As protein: CASSGGTGSFGGYTF.

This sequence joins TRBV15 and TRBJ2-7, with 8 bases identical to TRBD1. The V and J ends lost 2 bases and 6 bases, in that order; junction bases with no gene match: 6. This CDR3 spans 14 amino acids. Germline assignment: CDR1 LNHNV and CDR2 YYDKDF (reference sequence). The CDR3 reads CATSRSGQGREQYF. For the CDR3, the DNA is TGTGCCACCAGCAGATCCGGACAGGGTCGCGAGCAGTACTTC.

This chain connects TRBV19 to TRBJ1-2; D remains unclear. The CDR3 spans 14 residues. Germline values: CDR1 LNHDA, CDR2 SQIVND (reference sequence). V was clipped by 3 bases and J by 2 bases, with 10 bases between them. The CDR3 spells CASSIGRGNYGYTF. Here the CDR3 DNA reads TGTGCCAGTAGTATCGGACGGGGAAACTATGGCTACACCTTC.